These 28 T cell receptor beta chains share one sample of origin, sequenced in a study of blood T cell repertoires in COVID-19 (dated by TCRdb to the early 2020s). The library was obtained by the immunoSEQ multiplex PCR assay. The table was pulled from immuneACCESS by TCRdb, which kept in-frame rearrangements only. Such tables lose some clones; where checked, under half of the loss comes from unresolved V genes, and the rest has no known cause. The sample table lists tens of thousands of clones, 85% to 90% of them with a count of one. About 7.6% of the sample lies in the top ten. Sequencing was performed on peripheral blood. The receptors were sampled from a woman in her 70s with acute or convalescent COVID-19.

This clone came up once. The gene calls are TRBV10-1 and TRBJ2-3, with 9 bases identical to TRBD2. Looked up from germline, CDR1 is WNHNN and CDR2 is SYGVQD (reference sequence). Trimming at V came to 2 bases and at J to 8 bases, leaving 8 bases not matched to a gene. CDR3 length: 15 amino acids. The CDR3 region is CASSEPLAGFGTQYF. As DNA, the CDR3 is TGCGCCAGCAGTGAGCCTCTAGCGGGATTCGGTACGCAGTATTTT.

The gene calls are TRBV5-5 and TRBJ2-7; weak D call: TRBD1 (6 bases). CDR1 and CDR2 (germline): SGHKS, YYEKEE (reference sequence). CDR3 length equals 12 residues. The V gene lost 4 bases and the J gene lost 5 bases, with 10 bases spanning the gap. The CDR3 region is CASSRQVDEQYF. CDR3 coding DNA: TGTGCCAGCAGCCGACAGGTTGACGAGCAGTACTTC.

The J gene is TRBJ2-2, the V gene TRBV18, with 7 nucleotides matching TRBD1. The CDR3 totals 14 residues. Germline V gives CDR1 KGHSH, CDR2 LQKENI. The V gene end was trimmed by 4 bases and the J gene end by 2 bases; junction bases not matched to a gene: 1. The chain's CDR3 is CASSRDRNTGELFF. The CDR3 nucleotides read TGTGCCAGCTCACGGGACAGAAACACCGGGGAGCTGTTTTTT.

This clone was observed once. The chain employs TRBV5-1 and TRBJ2-7; the match to TRBD1 covers 12 bases. V shed 4 bases and J 7 bases; nucleotides not matched to a gene: 3. Germline CDR1 SGHRS, CDR2 YFSETQ. The CDR3 sequence is 13 residues long. The CDR3 DNA reads TGCGCCAGCAGCGGGGACAGGGGGCTTGAGCAGTACTTC. Its protein product is CASSGDRGLEQYF.

The rearrangement links TRBV19 to TRBJ2-1; 9 positions match TRBD2. V lost 5 bases to trimming and J lost 14 bases; unmatched junction nucleotides: 13. Germline-derived CDR1 and CDR2 are LNHDA and SQIVND (reference sequence). CDR3 length equals 14 residues. DNA of the CDR3: TGTGCCAGTAGTCCAGGGGCTAGCGGGGCGTTAAAGTTCTTC. Translation gives CASSPGASGALKFF.

The rearrangement joins TRBV27 to TRBJ2-1; perhaps TRBD1 as D (6 bases). V shed 6 bases and J shed 5 bases, with 14 bases lying between them. CDR3 length equals 14 residues. Germline values: CDR1 MNHEY, CDR2 SMNVEV (reference sequence). For the CDR3, the DNA is TGTGCCAGCAGCCCCAGGGGAGCTCACAATGAGCAGTTCTTC. Translation gives CASSPRGAHNEQFF.

The J gene is TRBJ2-7, the V gene TRBV23-1, with D perhaps TRBD1 (5 bases). TRBV23-1 is an ORF; its function is uncertain. There are 16 residues in the CDR3. The V gene lost 9 bases and the J gene lost 2 bases, with 23 bases spanning the gap. The CDR3 nucleotides read TGCGCCAGGCGGCAGCCTAGGGGTCTGCCTCCCTACGAGCAGTACTTC. Protein sequence: CARRQPRGLPPYEQYF.

This chain joins TRBV9 and TRBJ2-2; 11 bases agree with TRBD1. J lost 1 base, V lost 4 bases, and 6 bases had no gene match. The CDR3 extends over 17 amino acids. CDR1 is SGDLS and CDR2 is YYNGEE in the germline V gene. CDR3 sequence (DNA): TGTGCCAGCAGCAGAGGACAGGGGGCTGTGAACACCGGGGAGCTGTTTTTT. Protein product: CASSRGQGAVNTGELFF.

CDR3 protein: CASRGGVTDRYEQYF. The CDR3 DNA follows: TGCGCCAGCAGGGGTGGGGTGACAGACCGCTACGAGCAGTACTTC. The chain is built from TRBV4-1 and TRBJ2-7, with D maybe TRBD1 (5 bases). The CDR3 extends over 15 amino acids. Germline CDR1 reads MGHRA; CDR2 reads YSYEKL. V was cut by 6 bases and J by 3 bases, with 18 bases left in between.

This clone came up once. The V gene is TRBV5-1, the J gene TRBJ2-1; 15 nucleotides match TRBD2. The V segment lost 3 bases and the J segment 7 bases; nucleotides outside the gene matches: 29. From germline, CDR1 is SGHRS and CDR2 YFSETQ. The CDR3 is 24 residues long. CDR3 sequence: CASSSTGGLVRTSGRARVWNEQFF. CDR3 DNA sequence: TGCGCCAGCAGCTCCACCGGGGGGCTGGTTAGGACTAGCGGGAGGGCCCGGGTGTGGAATGAGCAGTTCTTC.

The rearrangement joins TRBV7-9 to TRBJ1-5, with TRBD1 matching 8 bases. CDR3 length: 18 residues. The ends lost 1 base at V and 0 bases at J; junction bases unmatched: 8. CDR1 is SEHNR and CDR2 is FQNEAQ in the germline V gene (reference sequence). In nucleotides, the CDR3 is TGTGCCAGCAGCTTAGTGACAGGGGCTCCATATAGCAATCAGCCCCAGCATTTT. Translating gives CASSLVTGAPYSNQPQHF.

The chain is built from TRBV28 and TRBJ1-4; tentative D call: TRBD1 (6 bases). The CDR3 spans 14 residues. The V and J ends lost 3 bases and 5 bases respectively, with 10 bases between them. CDR1 is MDHEN and CDR2 is SYDVKM in the germline V gene. CDR3 amino acids: CASSLRQGNEKLFF. Here the CDR3 DNA reads TGTGCCAGCAGTTTGAGGCAGGGGAATGAAAAACTGTTTTTT.

As regards this clone: A junction end diverges from the germline sequence, so it may reflect a read error. J is TRBJ2-3 and V is TRBV2, with 8 positions matching TRBD2. Germline loops: CDR1 SNHLY, CDR2 FYNNEI. The CDR3 is 15 amino acids. The CDR3 sequence is CASSKAGALTDTQYF. CDR3 nucleotide sequence: TGTGCCAGCAGTAAAGCGGGGGCACTCACAGATACGCAGTATTTT. Looking up the rest from reference TRBV2 and TRBJ2-3 gives the full variable domain: EPEVTQTPSHQVTQMGQEVILRCVPISNHLYFYWYRQILGQKVEFLVSFYNNEISEKSEIFDDQFSVERPDGSNFTLKIRSTKLEDSAMYFCASSKAGALTDTQYFGPGTRLTVL.

This chain uses TRBV28 with TRBJ2-7; D not resolved. Germline CDR1 and CDR2: MDHEN and SYDVKM. The V and J ends lost 4 bases and 2 bases respectively, with 6 bases between them. The CDR3 contains 12 residues. DNA of the CDR3: TGTGCCAGCAGTTCCCCGGCCTACGAGCAGTACTTC. Translation gives CASSSPAYEQYF.

The V gene is TRBV6-5, the J gene TRBJ2-2, with 10 bases fitting TRBD2. CDR3 length equals 14 residues. The V segment lost 5 bases and the J segment 8 bases; nucleotides outside the gene matches: 5. From germline, CDR1 is MNHEY and CDR2 SVGAGI. The CDR3 DNA reads as TGTGCCAGCAGTAACCTAGCGGGAGAGGGGGAGCTGTTTTTT. Translated: CASSNLAGEGELFF.

This chain joins TRBV10-1 and TRBJ2-5; 7 nucleotides align to TRBD2. The germline V gene encodes CDR1 WNHNN and CDR2 SYGVQD (reference sequence). The CDR3 sequence is 14 residues long. J gave up 3 bases and V 5 bases, and 6 bases lay outside the gene matches. The CDR3 region has the DNA TGCGCCAGCAGTACAAGCGGGGCTAAAGAGACCCAGTACTTC. This translates into CASSTSGAKETQYF.

CDR3 region: CASSRGPGETQYF. The CDR3 nucleotides read TGTGCCAGCAGCCGCGGGCCGGGGGAGACCCAGTACTTC. The chain joins TRBV11-3 to TRBJ2-5, with TRBD2 as a possible D gene (5 bases). Germline CDR1 is SGHNT and CDR2 is YENEEA. CDR3 length equals 13 residues. V dropped 5 bases and J dropped 5 bases, with 12 bases sitting between them.

The chain is built from TRBV19 and TRBJ2-5; D not certain. This CDR3 spans 14 amino acids. The germline CDR1 and CDR2 sequences are LNHDA and SQIVND (reference sequence). Trimming removed 5 bases from V and 2 bases from J, with 12 bases in between. The CDR3 protein is CASSFSVGQETQYF. The CDR3 DNA is TGTGCCAGTAGTTTTTCAGTCGGGCAAGAGACCCAGTACTTC.

This rearrangement joins TRBV19 to TRBJ2-3; 12 nucleotides match TRBD2. The trim removed 9 bases at V and 4 bases at J, leaving 5 bases unmatched. The CDR3 has 14 residues. Per the germline V gene, CDR1 is LNHDA and CDR2 is SQIVND (reference sequence). The CDR3 DNA sequence: TGTGCCAGCAGGACTAGCGGGGCTTCAGATACGCAGTATTTT. Translation gives CASRTSGASDTQYF.

CDR3 residues: CASSLLPGLAGSVQYF. The CDR3 DNA follows: TGCGCCAGCAGCTTACTGCCGGGACTAGCGGGGTCCGTTCAGTATTTT. V gene TRBV5-1 combines with J gene TRBJ2-3, with 13 positions matching TRBD2. The CDR3 extends over 16 amino acids. The V segment lost 2 bases and the J segment 12 bases; nucleotides outside the gene matches: 12. The germline V gene has CDR1 SGHRS and CDR2 YFSETQ.

This chain connects TRBV7-2 to TRBJ1-5; D ambiguous. V was clipped by 1 base and J by 0 bases, with 4 bases between them. The CDR3 loop spans 14 amino acids. Germline CDR1 reads SGHTA; CDR2 reads FQGNSA. The CDR3 protein is CASSLDLSNQPQHF. The CDR3 DNA is TGTGCCAGCAGCTTAGATCTTAGCAATCAGCCCCAGCATTTT.

CDR3 residues: CASSRTGETQYF. CDR3 nucleotides: TGTGCCAGCAGCAGGACAGGGGAGACCCAGTACTTC. The chain combines TRBV5-4 with TRBJ2-5; TRBD1 matches 8 bases. Trimming removed 4 bases from V and 5 bases from J; junction bases left unmatched: 1. Germline values: CDR1 SGHNT, CDR2 YYREEE (reference sequence). There are 12 residues in the CDR3.

V usage is TRBV6-5 and J usage is TRBJ2-1; 10 nucleotides agree with TRBD2. V lost 4 bases to trimming and J lost 2 bases; unmatched junction nucleotides: 2. CDR3 size: 15 residues. Germline loops: CDR1 MNHEY, CDR2 SVGAGI. Here the CDR3 DNA reads TGTGCCAGCAGTTTAGCGGGGGGCGCCTACAATGAGCAGTTCTTC. Amino acids: CASSLAGGAYNEQFF.

This chain joins TRBV3-1 (or the pseudogene TRBV3-2) and TRBJ1-1; tentative D call: TRBD1 (5 bases). The germline V gene has CDR1 LGHDT and CDR2 YNNKEL (reference sequence). V shed 5 bases and J shed 1 base, with 8 bases lying between them. The CDR3 is 13 residues long. This CDR3 is CASSNRKNTEAFF. CDR3 in DNA: TGTGCCAGCAGCAACAGGAAGAACACTGAAGCTTTCTTT.

V gene TRBV30 combines with J gene TRBJ1-4; TRBD1 agrees at 7 bases. The junction had 6 bases not matched to a gene; V was cut back by 4 bases and J by 4 bases. This CDR3 has 14 amino acids. Germline V CDR1 and CDR2: GTSNPN, SVGIG (reference sequence). The chain's CDR3 is CAWTMGQLNEKLFF. The CDR3 DNA sequence: TGTGCCTGGACCATGGGACAGCTTAATGAAAAACTGTTTTTT.

V is TRBV3-1 (or the pseudogene TRBV3-2) and J is TRBJ1-2; TRBD1 matches 8 bases. CDR1 and CDR2 from the germline V gene are LGHDT and YNNKEL (reference sequence). This CDR3 has 14 residues. J lost 8 bases, V lost 3 bases, and 8 bases had no gene match. CDR3 sequence: CASSHGQGRGGYTF. CDR3 DNA: TGTGCCAGCAGCCACGGACAGGGCCGAGGCGGCTACACCTTC.

The V gene is TRBV13, the J gene TRBJ2-3; 8 nucleotides line up with TRBD1. Unmatched junction bases numbered 15, after V lost 4 bases and J lost 6 bases. From germline, CDR1 is PRHDT and CDR2 FYEKMQ (reference sequence). This CDR3 spans 17 amino acids. CDR3 nucleotides: TGTGCCAGCAGCTCTAATGCCAGGACAGGGTCGGGGGATACGCAGTATTTT. It codes for CASSSNARTGSGDTQYF. The full variable domain, completed using reference TRBV13 and TRBJ2-3, is AAGVIQSPRHLIKEKRETATLKCYPIPRHDTVYWYQQGPGQDPQFLISFYEKMQSDKGSIPDRFSAQQFSDYHSELNMSSLELGDSALYFCASSSNARTGSGDTQYFGPGTRLTVL.

The V gene is TRBV5-6, the J gene TRBJ1-2; D is uncertain. Germline V gives CDR1 SGHDT, CDR2 YYEEEE. This CDR3 is built from 14 residues. Trimming took off 3 bases at V and 2 bases at J, with 11 bases between the two ends. The CDR3 coding sequence is TGTGCCAGCAGCTGGTACGGACTGAACTATGGCTACACCTTC. It codes for CASSWYGLNYGYTF.